Presented here are 18 T cell receptor beta chains from one specimen sequenced in a study of chemoradiotherapy in HPV16-positive cancers. Clones were sequenced by immunoSEQ multiplex PCR, and TCRdb holds only the in-frame ones, with some missing. The data show fewer than 4,500 clones, approximately 94% seen once. This material was obtained from a patient who underwent chemoradiotherapy. These receptors were taken from a human donor with HPV-associated anogenital cancer.

The CDR3 sequence is CASSLVPGGTEAFF. CDR3 nucleotide sequence: TGCGCCAGCAGCTTGGTGCCAGGGGGCACTGAAGCTTTCTTT. V gene TRBV5-1 combines with J gene TRBJ1-1, with TRBD1 matching over 7 bases. The germline V gene has CDR1 SGHRS and CDR2 YFSETQ. CDR3 size: 14 residues. The trim removed 0 bases at V and 4 bases at J, leaving 3 bases unmatched.

V gene TRBV30 combines with J gene TRBJ2-3, with 8 bases aligning to TRBD2. Germline lookup yields CDR1 GTSNPN and CDR2 SVGIG (reference sequence). Germline trimming cut 5 bases from V and 2 bases from J; bases unmatched to any gene: 9. The length of the CDR3 is 15 residues. The CDR3 DNA reads as TGTGCCTGGGTTCCCGGGGGGGTTCTCACAGATACGCAGTATTTT. As protein: CAWVPGGVLTDTQYF. The complete variable domain, with remaining parts taken from reference TRBV30 and TRBJ2-3, reads SQTIHQWPATLVQPVGSPLSLECTVEGTSNPNLYWYRQAAGRGLQLLFYSVGIGQISSEVPQNLSASRPQDRQFILSSKKLLLSDSGFYLCAWVPGGVLTDTQYFGPGTRLTVL.

This clone was seen once. The chain recombines TRBV5-1 with TRBJ1-4, with D possibly TRBD1 on 5 matching bases. Trimming left V 6 bases short and J 7 bases short, with 25 bases between. The CDR3 is 17 residues long. The germline CDR1 and CDR2 sequences are SGHRS and YFSETQ. The CDR3 coding sequence is TGCGCCAGCAACCCCCGGGGGACGGATGAGAAACCTGAAAAACTGTTTTTT. It is translated as CASNPRGTDEKPEKLFF.

This chain connects TRBV10-3 to TRBJ1-1; 7 nucleotides agree with TRBD1. Germline lookup yields CDR1 ENHRY and CDR2 SYGVKD. This CDR3 is 18 amino acids long. Germline trimming cut 6 bases from V and 0 bases from J; bases unmatched to any gene: 16. The CDR3 DNA is TGTGCCATCAGAACGGAACCTTGGGACAGTTCCATGAACACTGAAGCTTTCTTT. This sequence encodes CAIRTEPWDSSMNTEAFF.

The rearrangement uses TRBV29-1 and TRBJ1-1; D might be TRBD1 (5 bases). The CDR3 spans 14 residues. The germline V gene has CDR1 SQVTM and CDR2 ANQGSEA. With 4 bases removed from V and 0 bases from J, the gap between germline ends came to 12 bases. The CDR3 sequence: CSVAATAMNTEAFF. CDR3 DNA sequence: TGCAGCGTTGCGGCGACAGCCATGAACACTGAAGCTTTCTTT.

The genes are TRBV28 and TRBJ2-5; tentative D call: TRBD2 (6 bases). V shed 4 bases and J shed 4 bases, with 13 bases lying between them. The CDR3 is 14 residues long. CDR1 and CDR2 (germline): MDHEN, SYDVKM. DNA of the CDR3: TGTGCCAGCAGTTCGGACTATGCCGGAGAGACCCAGTACTTC. Translated, it gives CASSSDYAGETQYF. The variable domain in full, with the rest retrieved from reference TRBV28 and TRBJ2-5, is DVKVTQSSRYLVKRTGEKVFLECVQDMDHENMFWYRQDPGLGLRLIYFSYDVKMKEKGDIPEGYSVSREKKERFSLILESASTNQTSMYLCASSSDYAGETQYFGPGTRLLVL.

Here the CDR3 DNA reads TGTGCCAGCAGCTTGACCGGACAGGGGACTTCTATTAACTATGGCTACACCTTC. Its protein is CASSLTGQGTSINYGYTF. The rearrangement joins TRBV5-4 to TRBJ1-2; 9 bases line up with TRBD1. After removal of 1 base from V and 1 base from J, the junction contained 11 bases not matched to a gene. This CDR3 spans 18 amino acids. CDR1 is SGHNT and CDR2 is YYREEE in the germline V gene (reference sequence).

The V and J genes are TRBV9 and TRBJ2-7, with D perhaps TRBD2 (5 bases). The CDR3 is made up of 13 amino acids. From germline, CDR1 is SGDLS and CDR2 YYNGEE. V was clipped by 2 bases and J by 2 bases, with 8 bases between them. The chain's CDR3 is CASSVEGTYEQYF. CDR3 DNA: TGTGCCAGCAGCGTTGAGGGAACCTACGAGCAGTACTTC. The entire variable domain, with the rest obtained from reference TRBV9 and TRBJ2-7, is as follows: DSGVTQTPKHLITATGQRVTLRCSPRSGDLSVYWYQQSLDQGLQFLIQYYNGEERAKGNILERFSAQQFPDLHSELNLSSLELGDSALYFCASSVEGTYEQYFGPGTRLTVT.

DNA of the CDR3: TGTGCCAGCAGCCCAAACCCTTACAGCGGCTACGAGCAGTACTTC. Protein sequence: CASSPNPYSGYEQYF. The chain combines TRBV28 with TRBJ2-7; D might be TRBD2 (5 bases). Germline V CDR1 and CDR2: MDHEN, SYDVKM. This CDR3 region has 15 residues. V lost 6 bases to trimming and J lost 3 bases, with 18 bases between them.

The chain couples TRBV19 to TRBJ1-1, with D hard to call. The CDR3 has 14 amino acids. V lost 5 bases and J lost 0, with 10 bases in between. Germline CDR1 reads LNHDA; CDR2 reads SQIVND (reference sequence). The CDR3 region is CASSPAGLNTEAFF. CDR3 DNA: TGTGCCAGTAGTCCGGCGGGATTGAACACTGAAGCTTTCTTT. Full variable domain (rest looked up from reference TRBV19 and TRBJ1-1): DGGITQSPKYLFRKEGQNVTLSCEQNLNHDAMYWYRQDPGQGLRLIYYSQIVNDFQKGDIAEGYSVSREKKESFPLTVTSAQKNPTAFYLCASSPAGLNTEAFFGQGTRLTVV.

The chain has TRBV30 and TRBJ1-1; D is perhaps TRBD1 (6 bases). Trimming cost V 3 bases and J 4 bases, with 15 bases left between them. The germline V gene encodes CDR1 GTSNPN and CDR2 SVGIG (reference sequence). This CDR3 has 14 amino acids. The CDR3: CAWRWGARGTEAFF. For the CDR3, the DNA is TGTGCCTGGAGGTGGGGGGCTCGGGGCACTGAAGCTTTCTTT.

This chain joins TRBV10-3 and TRBJ1-1; 8 bases are shared with TRBD1. CDR1 ENHRY and CDR2 SYGVKD come from the germline V gene. The CDR3 spans 19 residues. J lost 6 bases, V lost 2 bases, and 20 bases had no gene match. DNA for the CDR3: TGTGCCATCAGTGAGCTTGGGGCCGGGGCAGGGGGCGCGAAGGCTGAAGCTTTCTTT. Translating gives CAISELGAGAGGAKAEAFF.

The CDR3 is CASSGDRGGDEKLFF. Written as DNA, the CDR3 is TGTGCCAGTAGTGGGGACAGGGGAGGTGATGAAAAACTGTTTTTT. The V call is TRBV19, the J call TRBJ1-4, with TRBD1 matching over 10 bases. CDR1 is LNHDA and CDR2 is SQIVND in the germline V gene (reference sequence). This CDR3 comprises 15 residues. V was pared by 5 bases and J by 6 bases, with 6 bases of the junction left unmatched.

The chain carries TRBV28 and TRBJ2-5; D is possibly TRBD1 or TRBD2 (7 bases each). Germline CDR1 reads MDHEN; CDR2 reads SYDVKM. The ends were cut back, 6 bases at V and 3 bases at J, with 14 bases in the middle. This CDR3 comprises 14 residues. Written as DNA, the CDR3 is TGTGCCAGCAGGACCTCAGGGGGGGAAGAGACCCAGTACTTC. Translation gives CASRTSGGEETQYF.

This clone was counted once. The chain employs TRBV11-3 and TRBJ2-1; 8 nucleotides match TRBD2. V shed 5 bases and J 3 bases; nucleotides not matched to a gene: 15. The CDR3 totals 18 residues. Germline V lookup: CDR1 SGHNT, CDR2 YENEEA. This CDR3 is CASSPSRGAGGIYNEQFF. CDR3 bases: TGTGCCAGCAGCCCTAGTAGAGGCGCGGGGGGAATCTACAATGAGCAGTTCTTC. Full variable domain (outside the CDR3, taken from reference TRBV11-3 and TRBJ2-1): EAGVVQSPRYKIIEKKQPVAFWCNPISGHNTLYWYLQNLGQGPELLIRYENEEAVDDSQLPKDRFSAERLKGVDSTLKIQPAELGDSAVYLCASSPSRGAGGIYNEQFFGPGTRLTVL.

The chain employs TRBV4-1 and TRBJ2-7; D possibly uses TRBD1 or TRBD2 (5 bases each). V lost 5 bases to trimming and J lost 2 bases, with 19 bases between them. CDR1 MGHRA and CDR2 YSYEKL come from the germline V gene. The CDR3 totals 16 residues. The CDR3 sequence is CASSSHTRDGAYEQYF. As DNA, the CDR3 is TGCGCCAGCAGCTCTCACACACGGGACGGGGCCTACGAGCAGTACTTC.

This rearrangement joins TRBV7-2 to TRBJ1-1, with 7 nucleotides matching TRBD1. After removal of 4 bases from V and 4 bases from J, the junction contained 6 bases not matched to a gene. Per germline, CDR1 SGHTA and CDR2 FQGNSA. The CDR3 runs to 14 residues. CDR3 bases: TGTGCCAGCAGCTCGGGACAGCCTACCACTGAAGCTTTCTTT. Translation gives CASSSGQPTTEAFF. Using reference TRBV7-2 and TRBJ1-1 for the parts outside the CDR3, the full variable domain is GAGVSQSPSNKVTEKGKDVELRCDPISGHTALYWYRQSLGQGLEFLIYFQGNSAPDKSGLPSDRFSAERTGGSVSTLTIQRTQQEDSAVYLCASSSGQPTTEAFFGQGTRLTVV.

This chain joins TRBV4-1 and TRBJ1-3; D is undetermined. Germline-derived CDR1 and CDR2 are MGHRA and YSYEKL. V was cut by 0 bases and J by 4 bases, with 10 bases left in between. The CDR3 consists of 15 residues. CDR3 DNA sequence: TGCGCCAGCAGCCAAGATCCTACGGGAGGAAACACCATATATTTT. This sequence encodes CASSQDPTGGNTIYF.